This T cell receptor (beta chain) was recovered during a study of blood T cells in healthy people across ages. J was trimmed by 5 bases and V by 0 bases; bases with no gene match: 7. Germline CDR1 SQVTM, CDR2 ANQGSEA. The CDR3 length is 15 residues. PCR was performed a second time for about 7 to 12 cycles using a sample-barcoded 5' primer and a J-beta primer mix. TCRdb re-derived calls from the 5' RACE reads in MiXCR, one entry per CDR3 protein. The sample includes about 680,000 distinct CDR3 sequences, approximately 49% of them seen just once. The study's findings and limits: Estimates of total diversity, which came from one million sequenced T cells, were considered to be underestimates.

Details on this clonotype: Its cognate antigen is unknown.

Sample: blood. The chain recombines TRBV29-1 with TRBJ2-5; 9 nucleotides line up with TRBD2. This sequence originates from a woman aged 60 to 75 in good health. The CDR3 reads CSVEDVAGGGETQYF. For the CDR3, the DNA is TGCAGCGTTGAAGATGTTGCGGGAGGGGGGGAGACCCAGTACTTC. Using reference TRBV29-1 and TRBJ2-5 for the parts outside the CDR3, the full variable domain is SAVISQKPSRDICQRGTSLTIQCQVDSQVTMMFWYRQQPGQSLTLIATANQGSEATYESGFVIDKFPISRPNLTFSTLTVSNMSPEDSSIYLCSVEDVAGGGETQYFGPGTRLLVL.